A single T cell receptor gamma chain is shown here with its context. Its recognized antigen is unknown. TCRdb's listed protein matches a much larger clone and diverges from this DNA's translation at residue 2, likely through a read error; the protein shown comes from the DNA. This entry belongs to a study of Vγ9Vδ2 T cells in congenital toxoplasmosis listed by TCRdb under 2021. With regard to the full study: To diagnose congenital toxoplasmosis, IgG, IgM and IgA serology, Western blot and an in-house interferon-gamma release assay were used. TCR sequencing covered roughly five infected and about 10 uninfected infants at 2 months, plus 3 infected and 4 uninfected infants at 1 year. In this study, researchers looked at the gamma and delta chain CDR3 repertoires of sorted blood gammadelta T cells, comparing infants congenitally infected with T. gondii against uninfected infants. Repertoires were sequenced from infants at 2 months after birth and at 1 year of age.

The same treatment, consisting of spiramycin and/or pyrimethamine plus sulfadiazine plus folinic acid, was given to mothers of infected and uninfected infants alike. All infants, infected and uninfected, were born by term delivery after more than 37 weeks of gestation. Around 1 mL of blood was used to isolate PBMCs by Lymphoprep gradient centrifugation, after which the PBMCs were cryopreserved in liquid nitrogen and shipped to Belgium. After thawing, the PBMCs were labeled with Zombie NIR viability dye and stained with antibodies against CD3, TCR gammadelta, Vgamma9 and Vdelta2. A FACSAria III was used to sort CD3+ TCRgammadelta+ T cells, reaching a mean purity of approximately 98%. For each sample, RNA was extracted from roughly 11,000 sorted gammadelta T cells with the RNeasy Micro Kit. Infants were born to mothers enrolled with primary T. gondii infection during pregnancy. The infants' peripheral blood was drawn at an outpatient microbiology and virology center located in Pavia, Italy.

CDR1 and CDR2 are drawn from the germline V gene (reference sequence): GITISATS, ISYDGTV. Its CDR3 holds 14 amino acids, cysteine through phenylalanine. CDR3 DNA only is kept here, 42 bases in frame from base 1. Template-switch reverse transcription with SuperScript II was used to generate cDNA, with TRGC- and TRDC-specific primers combined in a single tube. The TRGC primer was designed for binding to both the TRGC1 and TRGC2 constant genes. The KAPA Real-Time Library Amplification Kit was used to amplify TRG and TRD, and AMPure XP beads were used for purification between steps. Index PCR with the Nextera XT Index Kit was used to attach the Illumina sequencing adapters. An Illumina MiSeq running the V2 300 kit was used to sequence the TRG and TRD amplicons, producing 150 bp paired-end reads. As for how the authors treated the data: Before any further analysis, FastQC version 0.11.8 was used to assess read quality. Reads were aligned against the TRG or TRD reference genes from GenBank, and CDR3 sequences were constructed using MiXCR version 3.0.3. Default MiXCR settings were used, apart from assembling TRDD gene segments from 3 instead of 5 consecutive nucleotides. N additions, CDR3 length, J segment length and clonotype sharing between samples were computed with VDJtools version 1.2.1. CDR3 sequences that were out of frame or contained stop codons were left out of the analysis. The overlap of infant repertoires with previously published Vgamma9Vdelta2 repertoires from fetal, cord blood and adult blood was compared. TCRdb reprocessed the public data with the CATT caller; entries with the same nucleotide sequence were combined afterwards. TCRdb's processing, not the study's, gives the V and J calls here. In this sample the table shows hundreds of gamma-chain clones, 8% to 10% of which occur a single time. Jointly, the top ten make up approximately 65% of the sample.

Study-wide conclusions, independent of this receptor: Germline-encoded fetal-type TRDV2 CDR3 sequences seemed to be more prevalent in infected than in uninfected approximately 2-month-old infants, with an in utero expansion footprint being suggested. Repertoire differences between infected and uninfected infants were less clear at 1 year of age than at 2 months. Both infected and uninfected infants showed a high prevalence of a public TRGV9 clonotype. Compared with uninfected infants, infected infants at 2 months appeared to have fewer N additions in their TRGV9 and TRDV2 CDR3s, and this was especially true for TRDV2-TRDJ1 sequences. Two months was the earliest age with enough suitable sample material for TCR repertoire analysis, so newborn repertoires were not sequenced.

Sample: gamma-delta T cells from blood. Recombination connected TRGV9 to TRGJP. This sequence originates from a child under 10 years old born to a mother with Toxoplasma gondii infection during pregnancy, either congenitally infected or uninfected (not recorded which). The sequenced DNA: TGTACCTTGTGGCAAGAGTTGGGCAAAAAAATCAAGGTATTT. This yields the protein CTLWQELGKKIKVF.